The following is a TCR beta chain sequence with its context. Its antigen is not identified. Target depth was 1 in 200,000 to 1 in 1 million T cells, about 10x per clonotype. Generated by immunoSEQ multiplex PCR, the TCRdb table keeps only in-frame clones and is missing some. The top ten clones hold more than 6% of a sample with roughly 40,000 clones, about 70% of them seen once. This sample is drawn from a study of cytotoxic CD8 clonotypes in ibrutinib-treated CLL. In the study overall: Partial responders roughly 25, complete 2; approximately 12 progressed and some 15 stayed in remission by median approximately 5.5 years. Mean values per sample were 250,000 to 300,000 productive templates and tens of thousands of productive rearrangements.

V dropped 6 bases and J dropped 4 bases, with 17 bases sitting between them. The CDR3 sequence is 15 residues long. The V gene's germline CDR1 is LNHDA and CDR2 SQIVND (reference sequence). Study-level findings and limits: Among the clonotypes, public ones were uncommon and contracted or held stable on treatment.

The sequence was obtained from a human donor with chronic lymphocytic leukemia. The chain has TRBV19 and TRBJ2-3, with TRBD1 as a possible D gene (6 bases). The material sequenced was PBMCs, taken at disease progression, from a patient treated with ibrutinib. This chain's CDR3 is CASSLRGTNADTQYF. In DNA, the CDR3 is TGTGCCAGTAGCCTGCGTGGGACAAACGCAGATACGCAGTATTTT.